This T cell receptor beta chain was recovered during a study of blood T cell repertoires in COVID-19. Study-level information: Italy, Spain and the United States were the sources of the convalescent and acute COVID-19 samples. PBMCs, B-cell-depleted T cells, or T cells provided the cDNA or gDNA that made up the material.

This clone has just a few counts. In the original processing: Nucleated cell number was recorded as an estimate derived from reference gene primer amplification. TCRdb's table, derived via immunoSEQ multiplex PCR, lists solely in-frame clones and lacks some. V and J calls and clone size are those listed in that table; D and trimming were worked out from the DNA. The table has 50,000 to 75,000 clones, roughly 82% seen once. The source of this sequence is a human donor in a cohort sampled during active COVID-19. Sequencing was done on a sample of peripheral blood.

The CDR3 DNA reads TGTGCCAGCAGCACCCCTAATGAAGAACAGGGCCAAAACTACGAGCAGTACTTC. The encoded protein is CASSTPNEEQGQNYEQYF. The chain joins TRBV9 to TRBJ2-7; D is perhaps TRBD1 (6 bases). The V end lost 4 bases, the J end lost 3 bases, and 26 bases lay between the germline ends. The CDR3 has 18 residues. CDR1 SGDLS and CDR2 YYNGEE come from the germline V gene.